This T cell receptor (beta chain) was captured by sequencing in a study of shared clonotypes between healthy human individuals. Study findings and constraints: Naive subsets usually exceeded memory subsets in estimated richness.

Note on this clone: Its antigen is as yet unknown.

The CDR3 contains 13 residues. Germline CDR1 and CDR2: LNHNV and YYDKDF (reference sequence). Trimming cost V 3 bases and J 2 bases, with 8 bases left between them. The run depth of the assay was deep. Measured with immunoSEQ multiplex PCR; TCRdb has only the in-frame clones, and not every one. The table includes roughly 1,500,000 clones, just under 99% detected once. The sequencing input was naive CD4+ T cells sorted from blood. Subset defined: CD45RA+ positively selected. V is TRBV15 and J is TRBJ2-7; perhaps TRBD2 as D (6 bases). The sequence was obtained from a young man in good health. The CDR3 coding sequence is TGTGCCACCAGCAGGGGACTTACCTACGAGCAGTACTTC. Amino acid sequence: CATSRGLTYEQYF.